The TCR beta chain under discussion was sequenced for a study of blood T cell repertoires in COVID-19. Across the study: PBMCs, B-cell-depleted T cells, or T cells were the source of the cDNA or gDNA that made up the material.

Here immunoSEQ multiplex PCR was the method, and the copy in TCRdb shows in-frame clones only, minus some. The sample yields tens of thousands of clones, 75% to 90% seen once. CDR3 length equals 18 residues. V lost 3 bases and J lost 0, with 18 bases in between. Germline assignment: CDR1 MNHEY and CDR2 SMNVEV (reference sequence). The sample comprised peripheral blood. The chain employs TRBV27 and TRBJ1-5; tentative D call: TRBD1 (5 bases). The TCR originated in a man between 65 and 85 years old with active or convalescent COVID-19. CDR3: CASSFPRGVVDSNQPQHF. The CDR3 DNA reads TGTGCCAGCAGTTTCCCCCGGGGGGTTGTCGATAGCAATCAGCCCCAGCATTTT.